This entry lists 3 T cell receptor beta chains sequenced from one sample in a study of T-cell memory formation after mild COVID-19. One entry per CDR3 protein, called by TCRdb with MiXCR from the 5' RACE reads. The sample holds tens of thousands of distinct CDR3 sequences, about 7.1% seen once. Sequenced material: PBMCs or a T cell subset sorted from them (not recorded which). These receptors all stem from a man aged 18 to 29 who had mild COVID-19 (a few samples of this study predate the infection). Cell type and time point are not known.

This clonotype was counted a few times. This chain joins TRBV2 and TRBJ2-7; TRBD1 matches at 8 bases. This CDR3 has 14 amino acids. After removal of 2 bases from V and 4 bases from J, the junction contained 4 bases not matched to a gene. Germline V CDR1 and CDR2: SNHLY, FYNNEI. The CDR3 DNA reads TGTGCCAGCAGTGAACAGGGGGCTCTTTACGAGCAGTACTTC. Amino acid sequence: CASSEQGALYEQYF.

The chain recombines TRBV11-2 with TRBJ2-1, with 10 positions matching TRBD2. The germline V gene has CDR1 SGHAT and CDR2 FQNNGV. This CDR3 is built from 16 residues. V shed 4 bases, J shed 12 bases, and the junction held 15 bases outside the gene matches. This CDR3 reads CASSSPSGGARSGQFF. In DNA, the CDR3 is TGTGCCAGCAGCTCCCCCAGCGGGGGGGCAAGGTCGGGGCAGTTCTTC.

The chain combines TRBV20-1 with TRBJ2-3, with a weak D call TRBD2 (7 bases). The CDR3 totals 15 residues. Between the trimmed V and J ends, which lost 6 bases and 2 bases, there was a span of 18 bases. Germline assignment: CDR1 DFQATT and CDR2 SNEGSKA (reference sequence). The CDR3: CSAPPLGGATDTQYF. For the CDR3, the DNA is TGCAGTGCCCCCCCATTAGGGGGGGCCACAGATACGCAGTATTTT.